This entry is about one T cell receptor beta chain. This sample is drawn from a study of control samples from healthy donors and cancer patients. CDR3 length: 15 residues. Germline assignment: CDR1 MDHEN and CDR2 SYDVKM. J lost 5 bases, V lost 2 bases, and 7 bases had no gene match. Here immunoSEQ multiplex PCR was the method, and the copy in TCRdb shows in-frame clones only, minus some. The sample includes roughly 95,000 clones, roughly 92% of them seen just once. This receptor was obtained from a human donor in good health. The donor label of this sample is uncertain. V is TRBV28 and J is TRBJ1-2; 8 bases are shared with TRBD1. Sequencing was performed on blood. CDR3 protein: CASSLGQGFRYGYTF. CDR3 bases: TGTGCCAGCAGTTTAGGACAGGGCTTTAGGTATGGCTACACCTTC.